The 14 T cell receptor beta chains in this list originate from one sample, sequenced in a study of identifying expanded T cells in peripheral blood. Here immunoSEQ multiplex PCR was the method, and the copy in TCRdb shows in-frame clones only, minus some. The table records 100,000 or so clones, approximately 90% of them present only once. The sequenced sample consisted of blood. The receptor source for this set is a person aged 18-70 years in good health.

V usage is TRBV7-9 and J usage is TRBJ1-1, with 9 bases that match TRBD1. Germline lookup yields CDR1 SEHNR and CDR2 FQNEAQ (reference sequence). CDR3 length: 13 amino acids. CDR3 residues: CAAGDRVNTEAFF. DNA for the CDR3: TGTGCTGCTGGGGACAGGGTGAACACTGAAGCTTTCTTT.

The chain joins TRBV15 to TRBJ1-4; D gene unclear. Trimming removed 4 bases at V and 7 bases at J, with 22 bases between. Per the germline V gene, CDR1 is LNHNV and CDR2 is YYDKDF (reference sequence). The CDR3 length is 17 residues. Here the CDR3 reads CATSIAPGRGQGEKLFF. DNA for the CDR3: TGTGCCACCAGCATTGCCCCCGGACGGGGTCAAGGTGAAAAACTGTTTTTT. Variable domain in full (rest from reference TRBV15 and TRBJ1-4): DAMVIQNPRYQVTQFGKPVTLSCSQTLNHNVMYWYQQKSSQAPKLLFHYYDKDFNNEADTPDNFQSRRPNTSFCFLDIRSPGLGDTAMYLCATSIAPGRGQGEKLFFGSGTQLSVL.

The gene calls are TRBV2 and TRBJ2-2; D is unclear. Trimming pared 7 bases from V and 3 bases from J, leaving 12 bases between. The CDR3 totals 14 residues. Germline V gives CDR1 SNHLY, CDR2 FYNNEI. CDR3 bases: TGTGCCAGCACTGGGGTCGTGGACACCGGGGAGCTGTTTTTT. It is translated as CASTGVVDTGELFF.

In nucleotides, the CDR3 is TGTGCCAGCAGCTTAAGAGTGTCGGATGGCTACACCTTC. Translation: CASSLRVSDGYTF. The V call is TRBV7-9, the J call TRBJ1-2, with unresolved D. Germline CDR1 reads SEHNR; CDR2 reads FQNEAQ (reference sequence). Trimming took 2 bases from V and 6 from J, leaving 10 bases between them. The CDR3 has 13 residues.

The chain carries TRBV28 and TRBJ1-2, with D uncertain. CDR1 and CDR2 (germline): MDHEN, SYDVKM. This CDR3 has 16 amino acids. Deletions cut 2 bases from V and 4 bases from J, with 17 bases between. The DNA for the CDR3 is TGTGCCAGCAGTTTAGGCGGGGAGGGATATAGCTATGGCTACACCTTC. This translates into CASSLGGEGYSYGYTF.

The rearrangement uses TRBV5-4 and TRBJ1-2; 11 bases fit TRBD1. CDR1 and CDR2 (germline): SGHNT, YYREEE (reference sequence). CDR3 length equals 16 residues. V trimming: 4 bases; J trimming: 4 bases; junction bases outside the gene matches: 9. This CDR3 reads CASSLGQGARGYGYTF. As DNA, the CDR3 is TGTGCCAGCAGCCTCGGACAGGGGGCGCGAGGCTATGGCTACACCTTC.

The genes are TRBV11-3 and TRBJ1-1, with 7 positions matching TRBD1. The germline V gene encodes CDR1 SGHNT and CDR2 YENEEA. CDR3 length: 19 residues. Trimming at V came to 1 base and at J to 4 bases, leaving 18 bases not matched to a gene. CDR3 region: CASSLGGTERGKQGTEAFF. The CDR3 bases are TGTGCCAGCAGCTTAGGAGGGACAGAAAGGGGGAAACAGGGCACTGAAGCTTTCTTT.

V and J are TRBV2 and TRBJ2-7; no definite D call. Looked up from germline, CDR1 is SNHLY and CDR2 is FYNNEI. The CDR3 is 14 amino acids. V was cut by 3 bases and J by 2 bases, with 11 bases left in between. The CDR3 loop is CASSDRIGTYEQYF. DNA of the CDR3: TGTGCCAGCAGTGACAGGATTGGCACCTACGAGCAGTACTTC.

The rearrangement joins TRBV6-4 to TRBJ2-1; possibly TRBD1 for D (6 bases). Per germline, CDR1 MRHNA and CDR2 SNTAGT. Trimming removed 2 bases from V and 5 bases from J, with 7 bases in between. This CDR3 has 13 residues. The CDR3: CASSDRDNNEQFF. CDR3 nucleotides: TGTGCCAGCAGTGACCGGGACAACAATGAGCAGTTCTTC.

J is TRBJ2-1 and V is TRBV12-1; whether TRBD2, the table's D call, matches the DNA was not checked. TRBV12-1 is designated a pseudogene. The CDR3 spans 17 residues. The CDR3 sequence is CASSFVAGRYTAMREFF. CDR3 in DNA: TGTGCCAGCAGCTTTGTGGCGGGGCGGTATACCGCAATGAGAGAGTTCTTC.

This clone appeared a few times. The V and J genes are TRBV5-6 and TRBJ1-1; D remains ambiguous. Germline V lookup: CDR1 SGHDT, CDR2 YYEEEE. The CDR3 extends over 14 amino acids. V was pared by 1 base and J by 5 bases, with 12 bases between. The CDR3 loop reads CASSLPPSRTEAFF. DNA of the CDR3: TGTGCCAGCAGCTTGCCCCCTTCCCGGACTGAAGCTTTCTTT.

The V gene is TRBV2, the J gene TRBJ2-7; 9 bases are a match to TRBD1. The CDR3 covers 12 residues. V gave up 6 bases and J gave up 6 bases; unmatched junction bases: 3. Germline loops: CDR1 SNHLY, CDR2 FYNNEI. The CDR3 loop reads CASRDRGFEQYF. The CDR3 nucleotides read TGTGCCAGCAGGGACAGGGGATTCGAGCAGTACTTC.

CDR3 DNA: TGTGCCAGCAGCTTAGCCGGGGGCAGGGGGTCCTACGAGCAGTACTTC. Translating it yields CASSLAGGRGSYEQYF. The chain recombines TRBV7-9 with TRBJ2-7; tentatively, D is TRBD1 (7 bases). Germline V gene data show CDR1 as SEHNR and CDR2 as FQNEAQ (reference sequence). CDR3 length: 16 amino acids. Trimming removed 0 bases from V and 1 base from J, with 13 bases in between.

V and J are TRBV6-5 and TRBJ2-7; D ambiguous. The CDR3 has 14 residues. V lost 3 bases and J lost 3, with 12 bases in between. Germline V gives CDR1 MNHEY, CDR2 SVGAGI. CDR3 residues: CASSYTLSRYEQYF. CDR3 DNA: TGTGCCAGCAGTTATACCCTATCCCGCTACGAGCAGTACTTC.